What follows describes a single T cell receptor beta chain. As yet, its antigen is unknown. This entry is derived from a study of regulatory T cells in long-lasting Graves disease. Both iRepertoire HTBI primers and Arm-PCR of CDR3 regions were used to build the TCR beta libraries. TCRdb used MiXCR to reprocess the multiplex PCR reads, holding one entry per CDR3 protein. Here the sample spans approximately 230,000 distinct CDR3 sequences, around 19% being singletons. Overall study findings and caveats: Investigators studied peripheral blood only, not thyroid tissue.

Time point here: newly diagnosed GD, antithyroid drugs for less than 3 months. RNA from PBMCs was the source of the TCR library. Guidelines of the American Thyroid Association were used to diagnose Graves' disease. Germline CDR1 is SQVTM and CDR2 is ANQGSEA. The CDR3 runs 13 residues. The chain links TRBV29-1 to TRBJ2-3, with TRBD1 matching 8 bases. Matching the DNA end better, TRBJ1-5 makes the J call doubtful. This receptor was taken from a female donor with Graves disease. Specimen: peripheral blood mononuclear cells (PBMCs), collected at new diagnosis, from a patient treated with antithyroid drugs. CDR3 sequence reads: CSVFRQGTDTQHF. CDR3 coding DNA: TGCAGCGTGTTCAGACAGGGGACAGATACGCAGCATTTT.